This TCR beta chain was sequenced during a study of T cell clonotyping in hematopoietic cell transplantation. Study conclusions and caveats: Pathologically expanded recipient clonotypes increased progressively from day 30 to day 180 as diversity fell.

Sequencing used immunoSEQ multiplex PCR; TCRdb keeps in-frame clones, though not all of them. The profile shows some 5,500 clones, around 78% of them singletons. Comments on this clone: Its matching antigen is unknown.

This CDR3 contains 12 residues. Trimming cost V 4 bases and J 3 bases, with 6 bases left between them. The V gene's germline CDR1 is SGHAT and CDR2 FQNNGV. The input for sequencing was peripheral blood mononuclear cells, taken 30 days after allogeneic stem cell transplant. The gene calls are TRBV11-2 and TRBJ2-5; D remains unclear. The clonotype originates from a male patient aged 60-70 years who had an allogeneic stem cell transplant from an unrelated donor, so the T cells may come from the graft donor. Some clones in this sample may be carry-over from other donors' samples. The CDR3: CASSYSEETQYF. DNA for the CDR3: TGTGCCAGCAGCTACTCGGAAGAGACCCAGTACTTC.